These T cell receptor beta chains were read from a single sample in a study of T cells in Graves' hyperthyroidism and ophthalmopathy. TCRdb fed the multiplex PCR reads into MiXCR, producing one record per CDR3 protein. The data contain 650,000 to 850,000 distinct CDR3 sequences, roughly a sixth of them singletons. Sample: blood. The receptor source for this set is a woman aged 50 to 65 with Graves' hyperthyroidism that later progressed to Graves' ophthalmopathy. Each CDR3 is given with its conserved first and last residue. Each record gives: J gene, V gene, D gene, clone size, CDR3 protein, CDR3 DNA. A D gene is named only where the DNA matches it firmly. Clone size appears in some rows only: once, few, many, or a class for an expanded clone.

>TRBJ2-5|TRBV20-1|TRBD2|many
CSAGSSLAGGQTQYF
TGCAGTGCAGGCTCGAGTCTAGCGGGTGGCCAGACCCAGTACTTC
>TRBJ2-7|TRBV3-1|.|.
CASSQELLPYEQYF
TGTGCCAGCAGCCAAGAACTACTACCCTACGAGCAGTACTTC
>TRBJ2-7|TRBV7-9|.|.
CASSNLGLEQYF
TGTGCCAGCAGTAACCTCGGGTTAGAGCAGTACTTC
>TRBJ2-6|TRBV5-1|.|.
CASSFLSGANVLTF
TGCGCCAGCAGCTTCCTCTCTGGGGCCAACGTCCTGACTTTC
>TRBJ2-7|TRBV11-1|.|many
CASSRDTFSYEQYF
TGTGCCAGCAGCCGGGACACCTTCTCCTACGAGCAGTACTTC
>TRBJ2-1|TRBV7-9|.|.
CASSRSDWAINEQFF
TGTGCCAGCAGCCGATCGGACTGGGCTATCAATGAGCAGTTCTTC
>TRBJ1-1|TRBV6-1|.|many
CASSEGTYTEAFF
TGTGCCAGCAGTGAAGGGACTTACACTGAAGCTTTCTTT
>TRBJ1-1|TRBV3-1|.|.
CASTPETGRHTEAFF
TGTGCCAGCACACCAGAGACAGGAAGACACACTGAAGCTTTCTTT
>TRBJ1-5|TRBV20-1|.|many
CSARTTGLINQPQHF
TGCAGTGCTAGGACTACAGGGCTAATTAATCAGCCCCAGCATTTT
>TRBJ2-5|TRBV11-1|TRBD2|many
CASSFRGGLETQYF
TGTGCCAGCAGCTTCCGGGGGGGCCTTGAGACCCAGTACTTC
>TRBJ2-5|TRBV6-2/TRBV6-3|TRBD1|.
CASSPRLGGRIETQYF
TGTGCCAGCAGCCCTCGTTTAGGGGGCCGAATAGAGACCCAGTACTTC
>TRBJ1-1|TRBV18|.|.
CASSLQDPGKVEAFF
TGTGCCAGCTCACTTCAGGACCCCGGAAAGGTCGAAGCTTTCTTT
>TRBJ2-3|TRBV6-2/TRBV6-3|.|.
CASRIAGLTDTQYF
TGTGCCAGCCGGATTGCGGGGCTCACAGATACGCAGTATTTT
>TRBJ1-4|TRBV7-9|.|many
CASNSQGGGKLFF
TGTGCCAGCAACAGTCAAGGGGGAGGAAAACTGTTTTTT
>TRBJ1-1|TRBV10-3|TRBD1|.
CAIKSTGMNTEAFF
TGTGCCATCAAGTCGACAGGGATGAACACTGAAGCTTTCTTT
>TRBJ2-1|TRBV18|.|few
CASSPTVLLAANEQFF
TGTGCCAGCTCTCCGACAGTCCTACTGGCGGCCAATGAGCAGTTCTTC